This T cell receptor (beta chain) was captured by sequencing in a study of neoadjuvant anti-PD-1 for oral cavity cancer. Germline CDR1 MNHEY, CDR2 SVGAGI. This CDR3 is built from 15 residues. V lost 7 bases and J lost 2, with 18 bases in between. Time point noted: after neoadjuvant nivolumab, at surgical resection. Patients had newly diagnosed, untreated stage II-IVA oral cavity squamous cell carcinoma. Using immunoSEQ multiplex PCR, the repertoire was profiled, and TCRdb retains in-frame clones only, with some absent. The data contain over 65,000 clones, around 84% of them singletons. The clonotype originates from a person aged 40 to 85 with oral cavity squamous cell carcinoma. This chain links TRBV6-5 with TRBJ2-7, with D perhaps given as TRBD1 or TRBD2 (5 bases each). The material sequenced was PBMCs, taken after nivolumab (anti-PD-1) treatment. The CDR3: CASTPPGRHTYEQYF. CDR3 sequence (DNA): TGTGCCAGCACCCCCCCGGGACGGCACACCTACGAGCAGTACTTC.